This TCR beta chain is drawn from a study of blood T cells in healthy people across ages. The study, taken as a whole, reports: It was found that TCR beta diversity correlated strongly with the percentage of naive T cells.

Remarks on this clonotype: The target antigen is unknown.

CDR1 and CDR2 (germline): SQVTM, ANQGSEA. The CDR3 contains 15 residues. Germline trimming cut 1 base from V and 3 bases from J; bases unmatched to any gene: 5. A second PCR, run for about 6 to 12 cycles, used a sample-barcoded 5' primer plus a J-beta primer mix. Every single cDNA molecule received a tag from a template-switch adaptor with 12 random nucleotides. TCRdb reprocessed the 5' RACE reads with MiXCR, giving one entry per CDR3 protein. Of 1.5 million to 2 million distinct CDR3 sequences in the sample, less than 50% are singletons; the top ten hold around 2.1%. The donors, healthy Caucasians from Russia, were aged 6 to 90. Collection of 7.5 to 10 milliliters of peripheral blood was performed for each donor.

The specimen sequenced was blood. This clonotype was obtained from a woman in her thirties or forties in good health. V gene TRBV29-1 combines with J gene TRBJ2-7, with 11 bases fitting TRBD1. Here the CDR3 DNA reads TGCAGCGTTGAAGGGGGGGACAGGGGGGACTACGAGCAGTACTTC. Amino acid sequence: CSVEGGDRGDYEQYF.